This TCR beta chain emerged from a study of OX40 agonist ivuxolimab in advanced cancers. For the study in its entirety: The costimulatory receptor OX40 (CD134) was targeted by ivuxolimab, a fully human IgG2 agonistic monoclonal antibody. Intravenous ivuxolimab was administered to patients every 2 weeks at six dose levels: 0.01, 0.1, 0.3, 1.5, 3 and 10 mg/kg. Of the approximately 53 patients in dose escalation, 19 had hepatocellular carcinoma, some 15 had melanoma, 9 had renal cell carcinoma and 9 had head and neck cancer. A male proportion of around 81% and a mean age of around 60 years, ranging from about 20 to 80, were recorded for the dose-escalation cohort. Prior anti-PD-1, anti-PD-L1 or anti-CTLA-4 therapy was permitted, and 40% to 50% of dose-escalation patients had received checkpoint inhibitors. Partial responses occurred in three dose-escalation patients: two with cutaneous melanoma and one with hepatocellular carcinoma. Peripheral TCRbeta sequencing aimed to test whether ivuxolimab altered TCR sequence diversity and caused clonal T-cell expansion. The paper reports the monotherapy dose-escalation portion (N = 52 patients) of the phase I ivuxolimab trial. The study at large found these results: Low levels of normalized T-cell clonal expansion were also shown by some nonresponding patients. After ivuxolimab, CD8+ T cells had more expanded clones than CD4+ T cells on average. Clonal expansion of both CD4+ and CD8+ blood T cells was observed from baseline to week 6 at doses 0.1 to 3.0 mg/kg. In the 0.1-3.0 mg/kg groups, partial responders were among the patients with the lowest normalized peripheral clonal expansion, particularly in CD8+ T cells. Which antigens the clonally expanded peripheral T cells were specific for was not determined.

Comments on this clone: Its antigen is unknown. The sample holds no much larger clone one base away, and base qualities are not on file.

To sequence the TCRbeta CDR3 region, genomic DNA was isolated from the sorted cells. TCRbeta CDR3 regions were sequenced using the immunoSEQ Assay. As stored in TCRdb, this immuneACCESS dataset retains in-frame rearrangements with V and J assigned. A fraction of the clones does not appear; measured against another copy, unresolved V genes explain less than half of the discrepancy, and the remainder lacks a known reason. This sample lists 80,000 or so clones; 90% were detected once. Jointly, the top ten make up less than 2% of the sample. The trial excluded patients who had a history of autoimmune disease or who were on systemic immunosuppression. Peripheral blood for TCR sequencing was drawn from every dose cohort at baseline, at cycle 4 day 1 and at cycle 7 day 1. Samples were obtained from an open-label, multicenter, first-in-human phase I dose-escalation trial of ivuxolimab. The trial enrolled adults with locally advanced or metastatic head and neck squamous cell, hepatocellular, melanoma or renal cell carcinoma. Before TCR sequencing, CD4+ and CD8+ T cells were separately sorted from peripheral blood.

V and J lose 0 bases and 8 bases, and a span of 14 bases separates them. The germline V gene yields SGHNT for CDR1 and YENEEA for CDR2. The CDR3 covers 15 residues, taking in both the cysteine and the phenylalanine. The read is trimmed to its CDR3 DNA, 45 bases read in frame from base 1. The sequence was obtained from an adult with an advanced solid tumor such as melanoma, head and neck, liver or kidney cancer. The sequence links TRBV11-3 to TRBJ2-4, with the D gene uncertain. The material was CD4+ or CD8+ T cells sorted from blood, obtained in a trial of the OX40 agonist ivuxolimab. The CDR3 has the sequence CASSLDRAAVDIQYF. The DNA sequence is as follows: TGTGCCAGCAGCTTAGATCGCGCGGCGGTGGACATTCAGTACTTC.